This T cell receptor beta chain emerged from a study of shared clonotypes between healthy human individuals. General study findings and limits: Non-shared clonotypes showed lower generation probabilities than clonotypes common to all four donors.

The method was immunoSEQ multiplex PCR; TCRdb's version includes in-frame clones alone and lacks a portion of them. This sample has approximately 640,000 clones, with 80% to 95% found just once. About this clone: The target antigen is unknown.

Trimming stripped 2 bases from V and 7 bases from J, with 20 bases between. The CDR3 has 16 residues. CDR1 and CDR2 from the germline V gene are SGHAT and FQNNGV. The sequencing sample was made of memory CD8+ T cells from PBMCs. The subset was: CD45RO+ cells pooled with CCR7-negative TemRA cells. The V gene is TRBV11-2, the J gene TRBJ1-1, with D possibly matching TRBD1 (5 bases). This TCR came from a young man in good health. Some clones in this sample may be carry-over from other donors' samples. As DNA, the CDR3 is TGTGCCAGCAGCTTACCCATGGCAGGGTCGGGGCTTGAAGCTTTCTTT. It translates to CASSLPMAGSGLEAFF.